Listed below are T cell receptor beta chains from one sample, sequenced in a study of technical replicates of blood from a handful of donors. Method: immunoSEQ multiplex PCR; TCRdb's copy keeps in-frame clones and lacks some. The sample yields approximately 79,000 clones, nearly 95% seen once. The sample taken for sequencing was T cells isolated from PBMCs. These receptors all come from a human donor in good health. The CDR3 runs from the conserved cysteine through the conserved F or W. Each record gives: V gene, J gene, CDR3 protein.

TRBV30	TRBJ2-2	CAWSDRDDGELFF
TRBV7-9	TRBJ1-2	CASSFRGENYGYTF
TRBV30	TRBJ1-2	CAWSVRTDYGYTF
TRBV5-5	TRBJ2-7	CASSWGSVASYEQYF
TRBV14	TRBJ2-7	CASSQVLLGGYEQYF
TRBV6-1	TRBJ2-6	CASSGNYFSGANVLTF
TRBV9	TRBJ1-3	CASSVNRGNSGNTIYF
TRBV9	TRBJ1-4	CASSVGQGRVFGNEKLFF
TRBV29-1	TRBJ2-7	CSADTGTRDEQYF
TRBV21-1	TRBJ2-3	CASRGLAGAPDTQYF
TRBV10-1	TRBJ2-3	CASSPGHSTDTQYF
TRBV14	TRBJ2-1	CASSPSGTFYNEQFF
TRBV28	TRBJ2-3	CASSLLLAGEHPDTQYF
TRBV7-3	TRBJ2-5	CASSLNVGQGLRQETQYF
TRBV28	TRBJ2-5	CASRPTGGLRETQYF
TRBV7-9	TRBJ2-7	CASSPGTVYEQYF
TRBV6-1	TRBJ1-5	CASSEGYRNNQPQHF
TRBV4-1	TRBJ1-5	CASSQDGLSNQPQHF
TRBV5-6	TRBJ2-7	CASSLTGLAGDKRNF
TRBV30	TRBJ1-5	CAWSVSQGRVNQPQHF
TRBV2	TRBJ2-3	CASSGEVEADTQYF
TRBV6-5	TRBJ1-1	CASRSLPNTEAFF
TRBV29-1	TRBJ2-1	CSVDRAGAYNEQFF
TRBV11-2	TRBJ1-2	CASSLDMLGDGYTF
TRBV29-1	TRBJ2-7	CSARLRSLFDEQYF